The rows below give T cell receptor beta chains drawn from one sample of a study of blood T cell repertoires in COVID-19. The table came from immunoSEQ multiplex PCR; TCRdb's copy has only in-frame clones and leaves some out. The table has some 400,000 clones, approximately 87% seen once. The specimen sequenced was PBMCs or T cells enriched from blood (not recorded which). The receptors originated from a man aged 25 to 45 who had recovered from COVID-19. Both conserved end residues are part of each CDR3. D genes are given only for firm matches. Rows may omit the clone size; those that give it use once, few, many or a size class.

D: .; size: .; J: TRBJ1-3; V: TRBV6-5; DNA: TGTGCCAGCTTCTCGAGTGGAAACACCATATATTTT; CDR3: CASFSSGNTIYF
D: .; size: .; J: TRBJ2-2; V: TRBV7-3; DNA: TGTGCCAGCAGCCCAGGGTGCGGGGAGCTGTTTTTT; CDR3: CASSPGCGELFF
D: TRBD1; size: .; J: TRBJ1-6; V: TRBV4-3; DNA: TGCGCCAGCAGCCAAGATACAGGGGGCGTTGGACCCCTCCACTTT; CDR3: CASSQDTGGVGPLHF
D: .; size: .; J: TRBJ1-5; V: TRBV19; DNA: TGTGCCAGTAGTACCACATTCGATCAGCCCCAGCATTTT; CDR3: CASSTTFDQPQHF
D: TRBD1; size: once; J: TRBJ2-7; V: TRBV6-5; DNA: TGTGCCAGCAGGCTTGGGACAGGGGGCTCCTACGAGCAGTACTTC; CDR3: CASRLGTGGSYEQYF
D: TRBD1; size: .; J: TRBJ2-3; V: TRBV7-2; DNA: TGTGCCAGCAGCTTGGTGACAGGGGGGGCAGATACGCAGTATTTT; CDR3: CASSLVTGGADTQYF
D: TRBD1; size: once; J: TRBJ2-2; V: TRBV27; DNA: TGTGCCAGCAGTTTTGGGACAGGGCGTAGCGGGGAGCTGTTTTTT; CDR3: CASSFGTGRSGELFF
D: .; size: .; J: TRBJ1-4; V: TRBV9; DNA: TGTGCCAGCAGCCCAGGGGCTAGTGAAAAACTGTTTTTT; CDR3: CASSPGASEKLFF
D: TRBD2; size: .; J: TRBJ2-1; V: TRBV16; DNA: TGTGCCAGCAGCCAATATGTTAGCGGGGGTCTAAATGCGGACAATGAGCAGTTCTTC; CDR3: CASSQYVSGGLNADNEQFF
D: .; size: once; J: TRBJ1-5; V: TRBV15; DNA: TGTGCCACCAGCAGAGATCTCCAGATGCTGTATCAGCCCCAGCATTTT; CDR3: CATSRDLQMLYQPQHF
D: .; size: .; J: TRBJ1-1; V: TRBV10-1; DNA: TGCGCCAGCAGCCCGGCCCAGGGTACGGGTGAAGCTTTCTTT; CDR3: CASSPAQGTGEAFF
D: .; size: .; J: TRBJ1-1; V: TRBV5-1; DNA: TGCGCCAGCAGCCTGAACAGTGACACTGAAGCTTTCTTT; CDR3: CASSLNSDTEAFF
D: .; size: .; J: TRBJ2-7; V: TRBV19; DNA: TGTGCCAGTAGTAGGACACTTTCCTACGAGCAGTACTTC; CDR3: CASSRTLSYEQYF
D: .; size: .; J: TRBJ2-5; V: TRBV7-9; DNA: TGTGCCAGCAGCTTAGCGGGGGGAGAGACCCAGTACTTC; CDR3: CASSLAGGETQYF
D: TRBD2; size: .; J: TRBJ2-5; V: TRBV19; DNA: TGTGCCAGTAGTACTGTCGCTAGCGGGGGGGAAGAGACCCAGTACTTC; CDR3: CASSTVASGGEETQYF
D: .; size: .; J: TRBJ2-7; V: TRBV21-1; DNA: TGTGCCAGCAGCAAAGTCCGGGCTAGCGGGGGCGAGCAGTACTTC; CDR3: CASSKVRASGGEQYF
D: .; size: few; J: TRBJ1-4; V: TRBV27; DNA: TGTGCCAGCAGTTTATACCAGGGAAGCAATAGCTATGAAAAACTGTTTTTT; CDR3: CASSLYQGSNSYEKLFF
D: .; size: .; J: TRBJ1-4; V: TRBV5-6; DNA: TGTGCCAGCAGCACTACATTAGCTTACTCGGGGACTAATGAAAAACTGTTTTTT; CDR3: CASSTTLAYSGTNEKLFF
D: TRBD1; size: .; J: TRBJ2-4; V: TRBV20-1; DNA: TGCAGTGCTAGTCCAGGGGGCGGGGACATTCAGTACTTC; CDR3: CSASPGGGDIQYF
D: .; size: .; J: TRBJ2-4; V: TRBV6-5; DNA: TGTGCCAGCAGCCCCCCAGGAAACATTCAGTACTTC; CDR3: CASSPPGNIQYF
D: .; size: .; J: TRBJ1-2; V: TRBV30; DNA: TGTGCCTGGAGTGTATCAGGGTTCGGCTACACCTTC; CDR3: CAWSVSGFGYTF
D: .; size: .; J: TRBJ2-1; V: TRBV5-1; DNA: TGCGCCAGCAGCTTGTCCCAGGAACCCGAGCAGTTCTTC; CDR3: CASSLSQEPEQFF
D: .; size: once; J: TRBJ1-3; V: TRBV5-5; DNA: TGTGCCAGCAGCATAATCTCTGGAAACACCATATATTTT; CDR3: CASSIISGNTIYF
D: .; size: few; J: TRBJ1-2; V: TRBV14; DNA: TGTGCCAGCAGCCAAGAAGTAGTAGACTATGGCTACACCTTC; CDR3: CASSQEVVDYGYTF
D: .; size: .; J: TRBJ1-1; V: TRBV27; DNA: TGTGCCAGCAGTTTGGTAAGCGGGGCGAACACTGAAGCTTTCTTT; CDR3: CASSLVSGANTEAFF
D: .; size: .; J: TRBJ2-7; V: TRBV9; DNA: TGTGCCAGCAGCGTAGAGAGTATCTCCTACGAGCAGTACTTC; CDR3: CASSVESISYEQYF